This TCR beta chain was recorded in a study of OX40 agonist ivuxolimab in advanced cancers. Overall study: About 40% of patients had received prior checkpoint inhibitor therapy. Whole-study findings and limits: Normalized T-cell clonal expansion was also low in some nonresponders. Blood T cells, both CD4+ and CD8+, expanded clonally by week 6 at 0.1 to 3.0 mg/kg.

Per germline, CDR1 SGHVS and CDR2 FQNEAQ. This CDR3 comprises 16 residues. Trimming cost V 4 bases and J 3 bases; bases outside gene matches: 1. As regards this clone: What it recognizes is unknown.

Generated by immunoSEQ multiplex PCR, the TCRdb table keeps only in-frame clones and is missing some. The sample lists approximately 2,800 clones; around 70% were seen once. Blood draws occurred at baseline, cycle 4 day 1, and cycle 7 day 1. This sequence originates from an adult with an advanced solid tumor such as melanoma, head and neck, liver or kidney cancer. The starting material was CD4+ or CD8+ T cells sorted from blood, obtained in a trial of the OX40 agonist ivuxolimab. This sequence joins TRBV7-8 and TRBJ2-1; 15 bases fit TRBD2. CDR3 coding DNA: TGTGCCAGCAGCTCGGGACTAGCGGGGGGCTACAATGAGCAGTTCTTC. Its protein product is CASSSGLAGGYNEQFF. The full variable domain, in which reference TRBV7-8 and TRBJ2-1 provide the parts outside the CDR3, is GAGVSQSPRYKVAKRGQDVALRCDPISGHVSLFWYQQALGQGPEFLTYFQNEAQLDKSGLPSDRFFAERPEGSVSTLKIQRTQQEDSAVYLCASSSGLAGGYNEQFFGPGTRLTVL.